A selection of T cell receptor beta chains follows, all from one sample in a study of technical replicates of blood from a few donors. The assay was immunoSEQ multiplex PCR, and TCRdb's table has in-frame clones only and misses some. The sample carries about 76,000 clones, under 95% recorded once. Sequencing used T cells isolated from PBMCs. The receptor set was obtained from a human donor in good health. CDR3s include the opening cysteine and the closing phenylalanine or tryptophan. The order of the fields is V gene, D gene, clone size, J gene, CDR3 protein, CDR3 DNA. The D gene is left open where the match is weak. Part of the rows lack a size; the others show once, few, many or a class for expanded clones.

TRBV7-3,-,-,TRBJ2-7,CASSLVAGPYEQYF,TGTGCCAGCAGCTTAGTTGCGGGACCATACGAGCAGTACTTC
TRBV7-3,TRBD1,-,TRBJ2-7,CASSSRQGTYEQYF,TGTGCCAGCAGCTCCCGACAGGGGACCTACGAGCAGTACTTC
TRBV19,-,-,TRBJ2-2,CASSIGGAGELFF,TGTGCCAGTAGTATAGGGGGGGCCGGGGAGCTGTTTTTT
TRBV4-1,TRBD2,-,TRBJ2-1,CASSQDGQLAGDSEQFF,TGCGCCAGCAGCCAAGATGGACAACTAGCGGGAGATAGTGAGCAGTTCTTC
TRBV6-5,TRBD1,once,TRBJ1-2,CASSYGTAQNYGYTF,TGTGCCAGCAGCTACGGGACAGCTCAGAACTATGGCTACACCTTC
TRBV27,-,once,TRBJ2-7,CASSPQGPLYEQYF,TGTGCCAGCAGTCCTCAGGGGCCCCTCTACGAGCAGTACTTC
TRBV28,-,-,TRBJ2-2,CASRPLAYTGELFF,TGTGCCAGCAGGCCTCTAGCGTACACCGGGGAGCTGTTTTTT
TRBV18,TRBD1,-,TRBJ2-7,CASSPTFQGAEEQYF,TGTGCCAGCTCCCCGACGTTTCAGGGGGCCGAGGAGCAGTACTTC
TRBV28,TRBD2,-,TRBJ2-3,CASSYPGLVPDTQYF,TGTGCCAGCAGTTATCCGGGACTAGTCCCAGATACGCAGTATTTT
TRBV28,-,-,TRBJ2-7,CASSFSSGIDEQYF,TGTGCCAGCAGTTTTTCTTCAGGGATCGACGAGCAGTACTTC
TRBV10-3,-,-,TRBJ1-1,CAISESSGAIMNTEAFF,TGTGCCATCAGTGAGTCGTCAGGCGCAATAATGAACACTGAAGCTTTCTTT
TRBV6-1,-,-,TRBJ1-5,CASSWIGVSNQPQHF,TGTGCCAGCAGTTGGATCGGGGTTAGCAATCAGCCCCAGCATTTT
TRBV13,-,-,TRBJ1-2,CASRDWSAGVYGYTF,TGTGCCAGCAGGGATTGGTCGGCCGGAGTGTATGGCTACACCTTC
TRBV5-1,TRBD2,once,TRBJ2-1,CASSLVPAGTSYNEQFF,TGCGCCAGCAGCTTGGTCCCAGCGGGAACATCCTACAATGAGCAGTTCTTC
TRBV7-9,-,-,TRBJ1-2,CASSLGRDIYYGYTF,TGTGCCAGCAGTTTGGGCCGGGACATCTACTATGGCTACACCTTC
TRBV27,-,-,TRBJ2-5,CASSLIGGDGETQYF,TGTGCCAGCAGTTTAATCGGAGGGGACGGGGAGACCCAGTACTTC
TRBV5-6,-,-,TRBJ2-5,CASSLLVPQGSSLETQYF,TGTGCCAGCAGCTTGCTTGTCCCACAGGGTTCATCATTAGAGACCCAGTACTTC
TRBV6-5,-,-,TRBJ2-7,CASSYTGEQYF,TGTGCCAGCAGTTATACTGGCGAGCAGTACTTC